This T cell receptor (beta chain) was sequenced in a study of blood T cells in healthy people across ages. This clonotype has more than one count but fewer than ten. Germline-derived CDR1 and CDR2 are LNHDA and SQIVND (reference sequence). The CDR3 is 15 amino acids. Trimming pared 5 bases from V and 0 bases from J, leaving 14 bases between. A second PCR, run for roughly 7 to 12 cycles, used a sample-barcoded 5' primer plus a J-beta primer mix. TCRdb recomputed calls from the 5' RACE reads with MiXCR, one row per CDR3 protein. Among 850,000 or so distinct CDR3 sequences listed, less than 35% were seen once.

The source of this sequence is an elderly woman in good health. Sequencing used blood. V is TRBV19 and J is TRBJ2-7; D unresolved. The CDR3 reads CASSRLFGSSYEQYF. CDR3 sequence (DNA): TGTGCCAGTAGTCGCCTTTTCGGAAGCTCCTACGAGCAGTACTTC.